This T cell receptor (beta chain) was documented in a study of cytomegalovirus exposure and HLA in healthy donors. About the study: Roughly 180 million T cells yielded approximately 110 million unique TCR beta sequences in earlier analysis. Overall study results and limits: Across donors, presence/absence analyses took sequencing depth to be roughly uniform. Solely CMV serostatus was available to characterize immune exposure.

CDR1 is MRHNA, CDR2 SNTAGT, per germline. Deletions cut 6 bases from V and 7 bases from J, with 13 bases between. There are 13 residues in the CDR3. For this clone: The antigen remains undetermined.

Healthy bone marrow donors supplied every sample. Researchers ran the PCR with 60 Vbeta and 13 Jbeta primers. TCRdb's table, derived via immunoSEQ multiplex PCR, lists solely in-frame clones and lacks some. The sample gives approximately 88,000 clones, 80% of which show up once; 2% is in the top ten. This chain uses TRBV6-4 with TRBJ1-5; no firm D call. The sample taken for sequencing was PBMCs. The origin of this receptor is a man aged 18-30 years in good health and CMV-seronegative. CDR3 residues: CASREGEVQPQHF. CDR3 nucleotides: TGTGCCAGCAGAGAAGGTGAGGTGCAGCCCCAGCATTTT.